This is a list of T cell receptor beta chains from one sample in a study of cytomegalovirus exposure and HLA in healthy donors. Assay: immunoSEQ multiplex PCR; the TCRdb copy retains only in-frame clones and omits some. This table has 140,000 to 150,000 clones, around 90% appearing once. Input material: PBMCs. The receptors derive from a woman aged 35 to 49 in good health and CMV-seronegative. CDR3s include the opening cysteine and the closing phenylalanine or tryptophan. Fields, in order: V gene, J gene, CDR3 protein.

v_gene: TRBV11-2; j_gene: TRBJ2-5; CDR3aa: CASSSQVEETQYF
v_gene: TRBV30; j_gene: TRBJ2-3; CDR3aa: CAWRRTSGTSLDTQYF
v_gene: TRBV7-9; j_gene: TRBJ2-3; CDR3aa: CSSSRQRVGLPGPDTQYF
v_gene: TRBV7-2; j_gene: TRBJ2-7; CDR3aa: CASSFQSGSSYEQYF
v_gene: TRBV30; j_gene: TRBJ2-7; CDR3aa: CAWSVRDASGRIPYEQYF
v_gene: TRBV4-3; j_gene: TRBJ2-1; CDR3aa: CASSQDQASYNEQFF
v_gene: TRBV9; j_gene: TRBJ1-4; CDR3aa: CASTGAMNEKLFF
v_gene: TRBV9; j_gene: TRBJ2-2; CDR3aa: CASSVSDRRASTGELFF
v_gene: TRBV5-1; j_gene: TRBJ1-4; CDR3aa: CASSLRTERSEKLFF
v_gene: TRBV5-4; j_gene: TRBJ2-7; CDR3aa: CASSAHRGRRISGTNYEQYF
v_gene: TRBV4-2; j_gene: TRBJ1-2; CDR3aa: CASSLSGTGGPAYGYTF
v_gene: TRBV7-9; j_gene: TRBJ2-3; CDR3aa: CSSSLDYFTSTDTQYF
v_gene: TRBV6-1; j_gene: TRBJ2-1; CDR3aa: CASSERGGASDEQFF
v_gene: TRBV7-9; j_gene: TRBJ2-1; CDR3aa: CASSHSGNEQFF
v_gene: TRBV5-6; j_gene: TRBJ2-7; CDR3aa: CASSSTGTGDYEQYF
v_gene: TRBV5-8; j_gene: TRBJ2-3; CDR3aa: CASSPGLRLADADTQYF
v_gene: TRBV2; j_gene: TRBJ2-2; CDR3aa: CASSPGTANTGELFF
v_gene: TRBV6-1; j_gene: TRBJ2-1; CDR3aa: CASSEPGDRGKNEQFF
v_gene: TRBV18; j_gene: TRBJ2-1; CDR3aa: CASSPLRSGGTVSNEQFF
v_gene: TRBV9; j_gene: TRBJ1-1; CDR3aa: CASSKKGQGVSNEAFF
v_gene: TRBV7-9; j_gene: TRBJ1-2; CDR3aa: CASSLAGGGRYGYTF
v_gene: TRBV28; j_gene: TRBJ2-1; CDR3aa: CASTIPGGGVYNEQFF
v_gene: TRBV10-3; j_gene: TRBJ2-3; CDR3aa: CAIKRSLARSTDTQYF
v_gene: TRBV25-1; j_gene: TRBJ1-1; CDR3aa: CASSFGQGSEAFF
v_gene: TRBV5-8; j_gene: TRBJ2-7; CDR3aa: CASSRQPLGLAGAYEQYF
v_gene: TRBV28; j_gene: TRBJ1-2; CDR3aa: CASSFPGTGGDGYTF
v_gene: TRBV2; j_gene: TRBJ1-6; CDR3aa: CASREGAFNSPLHF
v_gene: TRBV6-6; j_gene: TRBJ1-3; CDR3aa: CASSYSTGGLGNTIYF
v_gene: TRBV2; j_gene: TRBJ1-3; CDR3aa: CASTIGGVFSGNTIYF
v_gene: TRBV4-2; j_gene: TRBJ1-4; CDR3aa: CASSQPGLTNEKLFF
v_gene: TRBV7-9; j_gene: TRBJ1-5; CDR3aa: CASSFGLGQPQHF
v_gene: TRBV5-4; j_gene: TRBJ2-7; CDR3aa: CASSLDPSGPYEQYF
v_gene: TRBV7-9; j_gene: TRBJ2-2; CDR3aa: CASSYRTGYTGELFF
v_gene: TRBV10-1; j_gene: TRBJ2-7; CDR3aa: CASRSTGSSNEQYF
v_gene: TRBV5-4; j_gene: TRBJ2-7; CDR3aa: CASSSLTGSYEQYF
v_gene: TRBV11-2; j_gene: TRBJ1-1; CDR3aa: CASSPQTGGETEAFF
v_gene: TRBV6-5; j_gene: TRBJ1-5; CDR3aa: CASSLGQNSNQPQHF
v_gene: TRBV11-2; j_gene: NA; CDR3aa: CASSPSAAVLRYEQYF
v_gene: TRBV11-3; j_gene: TRBJ1-5; CDR3aa: CASSLARDGGYNQPQHF